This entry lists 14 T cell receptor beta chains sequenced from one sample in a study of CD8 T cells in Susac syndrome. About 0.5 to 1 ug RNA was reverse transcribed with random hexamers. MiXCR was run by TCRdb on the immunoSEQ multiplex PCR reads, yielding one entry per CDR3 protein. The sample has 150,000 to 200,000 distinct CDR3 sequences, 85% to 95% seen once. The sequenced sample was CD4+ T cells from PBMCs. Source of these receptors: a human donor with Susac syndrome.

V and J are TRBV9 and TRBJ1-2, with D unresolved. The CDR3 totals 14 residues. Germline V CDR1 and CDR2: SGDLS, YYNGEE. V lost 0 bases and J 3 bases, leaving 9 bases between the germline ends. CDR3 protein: CASSVGRVDYGYTF. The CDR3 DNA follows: TGTGCCAGCAGCGTAGGGAGGGTCGACTATGGCTACACCTTC. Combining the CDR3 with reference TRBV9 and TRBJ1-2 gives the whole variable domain DSGVTQTPKHLITATGQRVTLRCSPRSGDLSVYWYQQSLDQGLQFLIQYYNGEERAKGNILERFSAQQFPDLHSELNLSSLELGDSALYFCASSVGRVDYGYTFGSGTRLTVV.

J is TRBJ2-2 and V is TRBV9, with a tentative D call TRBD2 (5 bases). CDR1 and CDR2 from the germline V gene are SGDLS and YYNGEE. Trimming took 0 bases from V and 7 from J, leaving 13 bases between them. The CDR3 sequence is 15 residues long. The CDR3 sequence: CASSVDPGRGGELFF. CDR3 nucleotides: TGTGCCAGCAGCGTAGATCCGGGCCGGGGCGGGGAGCTGTTTTTT.

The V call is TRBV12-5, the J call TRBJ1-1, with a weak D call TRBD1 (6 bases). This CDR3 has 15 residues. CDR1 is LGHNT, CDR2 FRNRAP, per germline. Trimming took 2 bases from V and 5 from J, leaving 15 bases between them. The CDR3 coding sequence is TGTGCTAGTGGTTTGATCTTGGGGGCGAGAACTGAAGCTTTCTTT. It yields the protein CASGLILGARTEAFF.

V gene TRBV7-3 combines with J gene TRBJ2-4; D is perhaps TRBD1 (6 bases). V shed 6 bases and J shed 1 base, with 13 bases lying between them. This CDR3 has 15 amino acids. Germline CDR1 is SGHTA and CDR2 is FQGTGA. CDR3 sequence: CASSSNTGAKNIQYF. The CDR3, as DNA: TGTGCCAGCAGTTCAAACACAGGGGCCAAAAACATTCAGTACTTC.

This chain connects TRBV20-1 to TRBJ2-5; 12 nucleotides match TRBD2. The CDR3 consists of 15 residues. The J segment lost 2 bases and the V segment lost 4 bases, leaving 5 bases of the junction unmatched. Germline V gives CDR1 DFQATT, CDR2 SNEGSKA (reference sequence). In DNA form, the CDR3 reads TGCAGTGCTACCCCTAGCGGGGGGGTTCAAGAGACCCAGTACTTC. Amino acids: CSATPSGGVQETQYF.

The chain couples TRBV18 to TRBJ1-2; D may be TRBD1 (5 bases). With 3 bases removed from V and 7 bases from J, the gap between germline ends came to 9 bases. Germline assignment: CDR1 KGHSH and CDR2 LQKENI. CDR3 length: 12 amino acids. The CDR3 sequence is CASSPEGAGYTF. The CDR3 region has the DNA TGTGCCAGCTCACCGGAAGGGGCTGGCTACACCTTC. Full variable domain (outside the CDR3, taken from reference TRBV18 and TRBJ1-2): NAGVMQNPRHLVRRRGQEARLRCSPMKGHSHVYWYRQLPEEGLKFMVYLQKENIIDESGMPKERFSAEFPKEGPSILRIQQVVRGDSAAYFCASSPEGAGYTFGSGTRLTVV.

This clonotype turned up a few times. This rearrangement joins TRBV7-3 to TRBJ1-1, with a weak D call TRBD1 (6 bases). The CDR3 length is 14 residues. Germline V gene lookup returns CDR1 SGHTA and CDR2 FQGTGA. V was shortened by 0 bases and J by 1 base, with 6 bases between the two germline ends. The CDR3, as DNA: TGTGCCAGCAGCTTAACAGGGGGGAACACTGAAGCTTTCTTT. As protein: CASSLTGGNTEAFF.

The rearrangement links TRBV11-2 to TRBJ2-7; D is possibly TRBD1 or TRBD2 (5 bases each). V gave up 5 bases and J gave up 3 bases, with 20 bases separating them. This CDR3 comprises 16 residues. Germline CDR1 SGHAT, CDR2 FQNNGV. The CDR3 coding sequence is TGTGCCAGCAGCCCAATCAAAAGGCAGGGAGACTACGAGCAGTACTTC. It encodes CASSPIKRQGDYEQYF.

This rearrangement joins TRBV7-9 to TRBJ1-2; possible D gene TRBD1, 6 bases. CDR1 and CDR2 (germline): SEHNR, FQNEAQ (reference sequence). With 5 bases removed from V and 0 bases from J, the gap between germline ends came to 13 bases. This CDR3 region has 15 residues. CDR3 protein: CASSRMDRPNYGYTF. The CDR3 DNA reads TGTGCCAGCAGCCGTATGGACAGACCTAACTATGGCTACACCTTC.

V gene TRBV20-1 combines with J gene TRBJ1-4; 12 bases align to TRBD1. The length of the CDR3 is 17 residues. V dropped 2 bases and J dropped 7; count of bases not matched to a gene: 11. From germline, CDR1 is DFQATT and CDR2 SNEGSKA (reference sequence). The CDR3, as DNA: TGCAGTGCTAGAAGTATGAGGGACAGGGGGCAAGGTGAAAAACTGTTTTTT. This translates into CSARSMRDRGQGEKLFF.

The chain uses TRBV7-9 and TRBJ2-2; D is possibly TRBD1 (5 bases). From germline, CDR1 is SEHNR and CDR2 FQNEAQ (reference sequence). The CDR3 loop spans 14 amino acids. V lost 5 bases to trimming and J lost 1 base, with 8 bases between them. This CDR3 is CASSMDKNTGELFF. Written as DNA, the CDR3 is TGTGCCAGCAGCATGGACAAGAACACCGGGGAGCTGTTTTTT.

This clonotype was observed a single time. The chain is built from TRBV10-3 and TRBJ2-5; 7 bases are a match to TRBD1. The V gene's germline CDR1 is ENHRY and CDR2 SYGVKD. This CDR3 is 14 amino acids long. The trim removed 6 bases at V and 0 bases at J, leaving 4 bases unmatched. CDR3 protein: CAIRGTANQETQYF. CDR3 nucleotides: TGTGCCATCAGGGGGACAGCCAACCAAGAGACCCAGTACTTC.

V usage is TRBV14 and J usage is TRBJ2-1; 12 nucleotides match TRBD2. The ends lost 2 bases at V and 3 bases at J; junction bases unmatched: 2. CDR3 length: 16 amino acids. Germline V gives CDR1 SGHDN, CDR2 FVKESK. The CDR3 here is CASSQWGLAGYNEQFF. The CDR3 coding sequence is TGTGCCAGCAGCCAATGGGGACTAGCGGGCTACAATGAGCAGTTCTTC. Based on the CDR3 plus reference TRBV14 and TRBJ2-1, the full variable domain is EAGVTQFPSHSVIEKGQTVTLRCDPISGHDNLYWYRRVMGKEIKFLLHFVKESKQDESGMPNNRFLAERTGGTYSTLKVQPAELEDSGVYFCASSQWGLAGYNEQFFGPGTRLTVL.

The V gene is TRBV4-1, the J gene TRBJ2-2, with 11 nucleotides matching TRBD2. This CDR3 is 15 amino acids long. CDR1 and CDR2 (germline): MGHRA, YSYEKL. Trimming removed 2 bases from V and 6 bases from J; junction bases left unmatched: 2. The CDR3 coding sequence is TGCGCCAGCAGCCAACTAGCGGGGGGCCCCGGGGAGCTGTTTTTT. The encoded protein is CASSQLAGGPGELFF.